These T cell receptor beta chains were read from a single sample in a study of T cells in Graves' hyperthyroidism and ophthalmopathy. Each CDR3 protein gets one entry after TCRdb re-called the multiplex PCR reads with MiXCR. This table has hundreds of thousands of distinct CDR3 sequences, about an eighth appearing once. Sequencing was performed on blood. The source of these receptors is a man over 45 with Graves' ophthalmopathy. Each CDR3 is given with its conserved first and last residue. The D gene is left open where the match is weak. Size is stated for part of the rows, as once, few or many counts, or as a class when the clone is expanded.

d_gene: -; j_gene: TRBJ2-7; abundance: few; v_gene: TRBV10-1; CDR3aa: CASSEQAAGEQYF; CDR3nt: TGCGCCAGCAGTGAACAGGCCGCAGGGGAGCAGTACTTC
d_gene: -; j_gene: TRBJ2-1; abundance: few; v_gene: TRBV9; CDR3aa: CASSVEPDNEQFF; CDR3nt: TGTGCCAGCAGCGTAGAACCAGACAATGAGCAGTTCTTC
d_gene: TRBD2; j_gene: TRBJ2-7; abundance: -; v_gene: TRBV7-8; CDR3aa: CASSPGLAGSYGQYF; CDR3nt: TGTGCCAGCAGCCCAGGACTAGCGGGATCTTACGGGCAGTACTTC
d_gene: -; j_gene: TRBJ1-6; abundance: few; v_gene: TRBV6-2/TRBV6-3; CDR3aa: CASSYDNRDRSSYNSPLHF; CDR3nt: TGTGCCAGCAGTTACGACAATCGTGACAGGAGCTCCTATAATTCACCCCTCCACTTT
d_gene: TRBD2; j_gene: TRBJ2-7; abundance: many; v_gene: TRBV3-1; CDR3aa: CASSGTSGGYEQYF; CDR3nt: TGTGCCAGCAGCGGGACTAGCGGGGGCTACGAGCAGTACTTC
d_gene: TRBD2; j_gene: TRBJ2-5; abundance: -; v_gene: TRBV6-2/TRBV6-3; CDR3aa: CASSYTGTSGSFIETQYF; CDR3nt: TGTGCCAGCAGTTACACCGGGACTAGCGGGAGTTTCATAGAGACCCAGTACTTC
d_gene: TRBD2; j_gene: TRBJ2-5; abundance: many; v_gene: TRBV28; CDR3aa: CASSLTTGGRETQYF; CDR3nt: TGTGCCAGCAGTTTGACCACGGGAGGGCGGGAGACCCAGTACTTC
d_gene: -; j_gene: TRBJ1-1; abundance: many; v_gene: TRBV5-4; CDR3aa: CASSLAAQFPRTEAFF; CDR3nt: TGTGCCAGCAGCTTGGCGGCACAATTTCCCAGGACTGAAGCTTTCTTT
d_gene: -; j_gene: TRBJ2-2; abundance: many; v_gene: TRBV5-1; CDR3aa: CASSGLDTGELFF; CDR3nt: TGCGCCAGCAGTGGGTTAGACACCGGGGAGCTGTTTTTT
d_gene: -; j_gene: TRBJ2-1; abundance: -; v_gene: TRBV10-3; CDR3aa: CAISEFYNEQFF; CDR3nt: TGTGCCATCAGTGAGTTCTACAATGAGCAGTTCTTC
d_gene: -; j_gene: TRBJ2-7; abundance: many; v_gene: TRBV11-3; CDR3aa: CASSLYGGPSREQYF; CDR3nt: TGTGCCAGCAGCTTATACGGGGGGCCCTCGAGGGAGCAGTACTTC
d_gene: -; j_gene: TRBJ1-1; abundance: few; v_gene: TRBV20-1; CDR3aa: CSASKLGRGNTEAFF; CDR3nt: TGCAGTGCTAGCAAGCTGGGGAGGGGGAACACTGAAGCTTTCTTT
d_gene: -; j_gene: TRBJ2-7; abundance: few; v_gene: TRBV6-2/TRBV6-3; CDR3aa: CASSYGQVYEQYF; CDR3nt: TGTGCCAGCAGTTACGGCCAGGTCTACGAGCAGTACTTC
d_gene: TRBD2; j_gene: TRBJ2-1; abundance: many; v_gene: TRBV2; CDR3aa: CASSEPKVAGGGNYNEQFF; CDR3nt: TGTGCCAGCAGTGAACCGAAGGTAGCGGGAGGGGGAAACTACAATGAGCAGTTCTTC
d_gene: TRBD2; j_gene: TRBJ2-7; abundance: many; v_gene: TRBV5-1; CDR3aa: CASSRPTSGRLGEQYF; CDR3nt: TGCGCCAGCAGCCGCCCGACTAGCGGGAGACTTGGCGAGCAGTACTTC
d_gene: -; j_gene: TRBJ1-4; abundance: -; v_gene: TRBV29-1; CDR3aa: CSVGQRTNEKLFF; CDR3nt: TGCAGCGTTGGACAGCGAACTAATGAAAAACTGTTTTTT
d_gene: -; j_gene: TRBJ2-2; abundance: -; v_gene: TRBV7-9; CDR3aa: CASSLANGGPNAGELFF; CDR3nt: TGTGCCAGCAGCTTGGCCAACGGGGGCCCGAACGCCGGGGAGCTGTTTTTT
d_gene: -; j_gene: TRBJ1-6; abundance: few; v_gene: TRBV7-2; CDR3aa: CASSTDSYNSPLHF; CDR3nt: TGTGCCAGCAGCACCGACTCCTATAATTCACCCCTCCACTTT
d_gene: -; j_gene: TRBJ1-3; abundance: few; v_gene: TRBV29-1; CDR3aa: CSAQMGGGSGNTIYF; CDR3nt: TGCAGCGCCCAAATGGGGGGTGGCTCTGGAAACACCATATATTTT
d_gene: TRBD2; j_gene: TRBJ2-7; abundance: many; v_gene: TRBV7-2; CDR3aa: CASSHLASGIHEQYF; CDR3nt: TGTGCCAGCAGTCACCTGGCTAGCGGGATCCACGAGCAGTACTTC
d_gene: -; j_gene: TRBJ1-1; abundance: many; v_gene: TRBV6-5; CDR3aa: CASSYIQGVTEAFF; CDR3nt: TGTGCCAGCAGTTACATACAGGGTGTCACTGAAGCTTTCTTT
d_gene: -; j_gene: TRBJ1-5; abundance: many; v_gene: TRBV20-1; CDR3aa: CSARVDTNQPQHF; CDR3nt: TGCAGTGCTAGAGTCGACACGAATCAGCCCCAGCATTTT
d_gene: TRBD2; j_gene: TRBJ2-1; abundance: many; v_gene: TRBV7-9; CDR3aa: CASSPTGLAGVWYEQFF; CDR3nt: TGTGCCAGCAGCCCGACGGGACTAGCGGGAGTTTGGTATGAGCAGTTCTTC
d_gene: -; j_gene: TRBJ1-6; abundance: -; v_gene: TRBV6-1; CDR3aa: CASRSVRDSGSYNSPFHF; CDR3nt: TGTGCCAGCAGATCCGTCAGGGACTCGGGGTCCTATAATTCACCCTTCCACTTT
d_gene: TRBD1; j_gene: TRBJ2-1; abundance: many; v_gene: TRBV6-1; CDR3aa: CASRAGQGDEQFF; CDR3nt: TGTGCCAGCAGAGCCGGACAGGGAGATGAGCAGTTCTTC
d_gene: -; j_gene: TRBJ2-2; abundance: few; v_gene: TRBV12-3/TRBV12-4; CDR3aa: CASTLGDTGELFF; CDR3nt: TGTGCCAGCACCCTGGGGGACACCGGGGAGCTGTTTTTT
d_gene: -; j_gene: TRBJ2-3; abundance: many; v_gene: TRBV18; CDR3aa: CASQYLDTQYF; CDR3nt: TGTGCCAGCCAATATCTGGATACGCAGTATTTT
d_gene: -; j_gene: TRBJ2-2; abundance: many; v_gene: TRBV3-1; CDR3aa: CASSPGIAVPRGELFF; CDR3nt: TGTGCCAGCAGCCCCGGGATAGCGGTCCCCCGCGGGGAGCTGTTTTTT
d_gene: -; j_gene: TRBJ2-1; abundance: many; v_gene: TRBV15; CDR3aa: CATSRDFEGEQFF; CDR3nt: TGTGCCACCAGCAGAGATTTCGAGGGGGAGCAGTTCTTC
d_gene: -; j_gene: TRBJ1-4; abundance: many; v_gene: TRBV24-1; CDR3aa: CATSETGSTNEKLFF; CDR3nt: TGTGCCACCAGTGAAACAGGGTCAACTAATGAAAAACTGTTTTTT
d_gene: -; j_gene: TRBJ2-5; abundance: many; v_gene: TRBV7-8; CDR3aa: CASSPGFVTRETQYF; CDR3nt: TGTGCCAGCAGCCCAGGCTTCGTGACCAGGGAGACCCAGTACTTC
d_gene: TRBD1; j_gene: TRBJ2-3; abundance: many; v_gene: TRBV5-1; CDR3aa: CASSSRGRTDTQYF; CDR3nt: TGCGCCAGCAGCTCCAGGGGGCGTACAGATACGCAGTATTTT
d_gene: -; j_gene: TRBJ2-7; abundance: few; v_gene: TRBV7-9; CDR3aa: CASSLRRDVEQYF; CDR3nt: TGTGCCAGCAGCTTGAGGCGGGACGTCGAGCAGTACTTC
d_gene: TRBD1; j_gene: TRBJ1-1; abundance: -; v_gene: TRBV4-1; CDR3aa: CASSPEWTGGMDTEAFF; CDR3nt: TGCGCCAGCAGCCCCGAATGGACAGGGGGGATGGACACTGAAGCTTTCTTT
d_gene: TRBD2; j_gene: TRBJ2-1; abundance: -; v_gene: TRBV27; CDR3aa: CASRPPLAGVLSYNEQFF; CDR3nt: TGTGCCAGCAGACCCCCACTAGCGGGGGTTCTCTCCTACAATGAGCAGTTCTTC
d_gene: -; j_gene: TRBJ1-1; abundance: many; v_gene: TRBV27; CDR3aa: CAITRHLNTEAFF; CDR3nt: TGTGCCATCACTCGGCACCTGAACACTGAAGCTTTCTTT
d_gene: -; j_gene: TRBJ2-5; abundance: many; v_gene: TRBV12-3/TRBV12-4; CDR3aa: CASSLSSGFGETQYF; CDR3nt: TGTGCCAGCAGTTTAAGTTCAGGGTTTGGGGAGACCCAGTACTTC
d_gene: -; j_gene: TRBJ1-1; abundance: few; v_gene: TRBV9; CDR3aa: CASSVGDLWSEAFF; CDR3nt: TGTGCCAGCAGCGTAGGGGACCTCTGGTCTGAAGCTTTCTTT
d_gene: -; j_gene: TRBJ2-3; abundance: many; v_gene: TRBV7-8; CDR3aa: CASSPVARSTDTQYF; CDR3nt: TGTGCCAGCAGCCCCGTAGCCCGAAGCACAGATACGCAGTATTTT
d_gene: TRBD1; j_gene: TRBJ1-4; abundance: few; v_gene: TRBV5-1; CDR3aa: CASSPQGASEKLFF; CDR3nt: TGCGCCAGCAGCCCACAGGGGGCGAGCGAAAAACTGTTTTTT
d_gene: TRBD1; j_gene: TRBJ2-3; abundance: few; v_gene: TRBV10-3; CDR3aa: CAISETGVEDTQYF; CDR3nt: TGTGCCATCAGTGAGACAGGGGTCGAAGATACGCAGTATTTT
d_gene: -; j_gene: TRBJ1-1; abundance: many; v_gene: TRBV10-1; CDR3aa: CASSESTGGNTEAFF; CDR3nt: TGCGCCAGCAGTGAATCGACAGGCGGAAACACTGAAGCTTTCTTT